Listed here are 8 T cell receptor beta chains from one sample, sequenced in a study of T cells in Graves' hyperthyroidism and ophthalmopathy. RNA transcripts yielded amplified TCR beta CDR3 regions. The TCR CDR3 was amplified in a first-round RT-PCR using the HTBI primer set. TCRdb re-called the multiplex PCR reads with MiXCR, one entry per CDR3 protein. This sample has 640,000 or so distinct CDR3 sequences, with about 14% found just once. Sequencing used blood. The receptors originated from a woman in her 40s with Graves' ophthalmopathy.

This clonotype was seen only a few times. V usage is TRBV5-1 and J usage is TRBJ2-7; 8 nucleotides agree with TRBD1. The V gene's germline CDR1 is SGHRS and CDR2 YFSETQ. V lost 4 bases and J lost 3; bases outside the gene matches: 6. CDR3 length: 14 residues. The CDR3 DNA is TGCGCCAGCAGCGCAGGGGGCGGAGGCTACGAGCAGTACTTC. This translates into CASSAGGGGYEQYF.

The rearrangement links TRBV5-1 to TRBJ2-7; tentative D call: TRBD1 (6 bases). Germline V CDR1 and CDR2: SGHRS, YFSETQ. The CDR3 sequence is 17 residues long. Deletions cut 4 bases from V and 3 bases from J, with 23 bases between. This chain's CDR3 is CASSLSQGLNTLYEQYF. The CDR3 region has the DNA TGCGCCAGCAGCCTCTCACAGGGCCTGAACACCCTCTACGAGCAGTACTTC.

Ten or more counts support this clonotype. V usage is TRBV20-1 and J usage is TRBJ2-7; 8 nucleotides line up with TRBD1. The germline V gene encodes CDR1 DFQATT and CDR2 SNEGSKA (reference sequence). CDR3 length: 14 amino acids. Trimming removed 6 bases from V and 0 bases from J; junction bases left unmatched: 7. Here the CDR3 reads CSAQTGVSSYEQYF. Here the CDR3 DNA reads TGCAGTGCGCAGACAGGGGTGAGCTCCTACGAGCAGTACTTC.

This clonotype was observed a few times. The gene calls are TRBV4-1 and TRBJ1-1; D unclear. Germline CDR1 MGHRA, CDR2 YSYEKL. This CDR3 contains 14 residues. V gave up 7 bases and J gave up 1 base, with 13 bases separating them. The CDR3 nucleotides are TGCGCCAGCAACTCCGGGCCTAAGAACACTGAAGCTTTCTTT. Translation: CASNSGPKNTEAFF.

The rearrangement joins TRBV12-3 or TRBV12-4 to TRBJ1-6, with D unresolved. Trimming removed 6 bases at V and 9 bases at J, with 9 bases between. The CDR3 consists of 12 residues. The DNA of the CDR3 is TGTGCCAGCAGCCTCTACAGTTCACCCCTCCACTTT. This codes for CASSLYSSPLHF.

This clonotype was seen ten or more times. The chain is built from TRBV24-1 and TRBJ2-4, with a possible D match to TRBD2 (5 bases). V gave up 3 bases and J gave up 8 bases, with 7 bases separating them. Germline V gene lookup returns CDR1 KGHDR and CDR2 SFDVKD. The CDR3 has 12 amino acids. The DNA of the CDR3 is TGTGCCACCAGTGATGAGGAGGACATTCAGTACTTC. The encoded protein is CATSDEEDIQYF.

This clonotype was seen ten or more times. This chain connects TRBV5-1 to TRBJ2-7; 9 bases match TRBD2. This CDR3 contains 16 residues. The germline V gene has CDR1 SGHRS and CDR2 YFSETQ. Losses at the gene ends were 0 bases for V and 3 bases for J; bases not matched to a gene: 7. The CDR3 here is CASSLAASGTLYEQYF. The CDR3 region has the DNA TGCGCCAGCAGCTTGGCAGCTAGCGGGACCCTCTACGAGCAGTACTTC.

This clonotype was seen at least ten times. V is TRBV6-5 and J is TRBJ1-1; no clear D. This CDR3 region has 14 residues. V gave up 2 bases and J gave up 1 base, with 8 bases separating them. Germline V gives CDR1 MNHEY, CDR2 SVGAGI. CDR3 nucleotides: TGTGCCAGCAGTTACGAAGGAGAGAACACTGAAGCTTTCTTT. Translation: CASSYEGENTEAFF.